This T cell receptor beta chain was captured by sequencing in a study of shared clonotypes between healthy human individuals. Study at large: Per donor, CD8 memory used one plate, CD8 naive used two, CD4 memory used three and CD4 naive used three.

Profiling relied on immunoSEQ multiplex PCR, and the TCRdb table lists in-frame clones only, not all of them. Here the sample spans 2 million to 2.5 million clones, about 94% being singletons. Input material: naive CD4+ T cells sorted from blood. Subset defined: CD45RA+ positively selected. The TCR sequence derives from a man between 18 and 29 years old in good health.

DNA of the CDR3: TGTGCCAGCAGTCCTCGGGTGTCAGCGAGCTCCTACGAGCAGTACTTC. Translation gives CASSPRVSASSYEQYF. The chain uses TRBV28 and TRBJ2-7; D unresolved. V lost 5 bases to trimming and J lost 0 bases, with 17 bases between them. The CDR3 consists of 16 residues. The germline V gene has CDR1 MDHEN and CDR2 SYDVKM. The complete variable domain, with remaining parts taken from reference TRBV28 and TRBJ2-7, reads DVKVTQSSRYLVKRTGEKVFLECVQDMDHENMFWYRQDPGLGLRLIYFSYDVKMKEKGDIPEGYSVSREKKERFSLILESASTNQTSMYLCASSPRVSASSYEQYFGPGTRLTVT.